Listed here is a single T cell receptor beta chain. Its antigen is unidentified. Regarding time point: patch test 2, 6 weeks after DPC sensitization. Treatment given: therapeutic diphenylcyclopropenone sensitization with weekly scalp DPC. V was pared by 3 bases and J by 4 bases, with 2 bases of the junction left unmatched. This CDR3 contains 14 residues. TCRdb independently ran MiXCR on the RACE reads; one entry per CDR3 protein. The top ten clones hold 3.2% of a sample with around 100,000 distinct CDR3 sequences, roughly 11% of them seen once. This entry belongs to a study of human T cells and chemical hapten exposure. Points from the study as a whole: TCRs exceeding 1 in 1000 frequency stayed unchanged with DPC sensitization. Expanded TCRs clustered into significantly more large CDR3 similarity groups than controls, the analysis revealed.

The source is a woman aged 40 to 50 with alopecia areata. Some clones in this sample may be carry-over from other donors' samples. The rearrangement links TRBV12-3 or TRBV12-4 to TRBJ2-5; the match to TRBD1 covers 10 bases. The specimen was whole blood, collected in connection with sensitization to the hapten diphenylcyclopropenone (DPC). CDR3 protein: CASSFGQGGETQYF. DNA for the CDR3: TGTGCCAGCAGTTTCGGACAGGGGGGAGAGACCCAGTACTTC.